Listed below are T cell receptor beta chains from one sample, sequenced in a study of blood T cell repertoires in COVID-19. Repertoires were generated with immunoSEQ multiplex PCR, while TCRdb's copy carries only in-frame clones and drops some. The sample yields approximately 100,000 clones, approximately 90% seen once. Sequencing was carried out using peripheral blood. The receptors here all came from a man aged 55 to 70 with acute or convalescent COVID-19. CDR3s include the opening cysteine and the closing phenylalanine or tryptophan. The D gene is left open where the match is weak. Rows give clone size only sometimes, using once, few, many, or a class for an expanded clone.

TRBV6-6	TRBJ1-1	.	.	14	TGTGCCAGCAGTTACTCGAGGGAGAACACTGAAGCTTTCTTT	CASSYSRENTEAFF
TRBV4-1	TRBJ1-5	.	.	15	TGCGCCAGCAGCCAAGGGAGGGAGAGCAATCAGCCCCAGCATTTT	CASSQGRESNQPQHF
TRBV6-6	TRBJ1-1	TRBD1	.	15	TGTGCCAGCAGTTACCGCAGGGGGCCGGGCACTGAAGCTTTCTTT	CASSYRRGPGTEAFF
TRBV2	TRBJ2-3	TRBD2	.	14	TGTGCCAGCACGGGAGGGCCGTTGACAGATACGCAGTATTTT	CASTGGPLTDTQYF
TRBV28	TRBJ1-4	TRBD1	.	14	TGTGCCAGCAGACTGGACAGGGTTGGAGAAAAACTGTTTTTT	CASRLDRVGEKLFF
TRBV24-1	TRBJ1-1	TRBD1	.	14	TGTGCCACCAGTGATTTGGCAGGGGGACCTGAAGCTTTCTTT	CATSDLAGGPEAFF
TRBV6-4	TRBJ2-1	.	.	13	TGTGCCAGCAGTGAGGACAGAAACAATGAGCAGTTCTTC	CASSEDRNNEQFF
TRBV19	TRBJ1-2	TRBD1	.	18	TGTGCCAGTAGTATATCTGCTAGAGGACAGGGGGCTTACTATGGCTACACCTTC	CASSISARGQGAYYGYTF
TRBV24-1	TRBJ1-2	TRBD1	.	13	TGTGCCACCAGCGACAGGGATAACTATGGCTACACCTTC	CATSDRDNYGYTF
TRBV2	TRBJ1-5	.	.	14	TGTGCCAGCAGCAGGGCAGGGGGCAATCAGCCCCAGCATTTT	CASSRAGGNQPQHF
TRBV11-2	TRBJ2-3	TRBD2	once	16	TGTGCCAGCAGCTTTAGCGGGAGGAGAGGCGCAGATACGCAGTATTTT	CASSFSGRRGADTQYF
TRBV19	TRBJ2-3	TRBD2	.	17	TGTGCCAGTAGTATAGCCCACCTAGCGGGAGGTCAGGATACGCAGTATTTT	CASSIAHLAGGQDTQYF
TRBV6-5	TRBJ1-3	TRBD1	.	15	TGTGCCAGCAGTCCCGGACAGGGGGCAGGAAACACCATATATTTT	CASSPGQGAGNTIYF
TRBV10-1	TRBJ2-1	.	.	14	TGCGCCAGCAGTGATGGGGGGACGAGCAATGAGCAGTTCTTC	CASSDGGTSNEQFF
TRBV24-1	TRBJ2-1	.	.	13	TGTGCCACCAGGGCATCCGGGGGAAATGAGCAGTTCTTC	CATRASGGNEQFF